The sequence of this T cell receptor beta chain was determined in a study of shared clonotypes between healthy human individuals (dated by TCRdb to 2020 to 2022). About the full investigation: The cohort included three men and two women between 18 and 49 years of age. For each donor, CD4 naive and CD4 memory were each given three plates, CD8 naive was given two plates, and CD8 memory was given one plate. The study deeply sequenced blood TCR repertoires of several healthy adults to estimate repertoire size and the extent of clonotype sharing between individuals. To increase sequencing depth and limit assay-specific biases, TCR repertoire library preparation and sequencing were carried out by different laboratories using diverse techniques. Leukapheresis yielded between about 0.8 and 8.9 billion PBMCs per donor.

Using the deep immunoSEQ assay, TCR CDR3 regions were amplified from genomic DNA by multiplex PCR. Genomic DNA extracted from each cell subset was distributed evenly over all wells of several immunoSEQ 96-well plates, and each plate served as one replicate. For sorted subsets, each replicate PCR was loaded with 200 ng genomic DNA, equivalent to roughly 30,000 T cell genomes. Purified libraries were measured with a Qubit 3.0 fluorometer, size-checked on a Bioanalyzer 2100, and measured again with the KAPA Library Quantification kit. A separate single-read 150-cycle Illumina NextSeq 550 flow cell was used to sequence each immunoSEQ 96-well plate. The source study handled its data this way. Because the immunoSEQ output held only junctional sequences and lacked quality scores, the filtering could not match the filtering applied to full-length reads. Sequences were annotated with PyIR, a Python wrapper for IgBLAST v1.9, using IMGT germline references to assign V/J genes and CDR3. Reads with weak V/J assignments (E-value above 1e-6), missing CDR3, stop codons, out-of-frame junctions, or ambiguous translated residues were removed. V3J clonotypes were defined by identical inferred V gene, J gene, and CDR3 amino acid sequence. Percentage overlap between repertoires was computed as shared unique clonotypes divided by the size of the smaller repertoire. Three approaches were used to assess repertoire richness: RTK rarefaction, the Chao1 estimator, and Recon v2.1 estimates of unobserved clonotypes. OLGA was used to compute generation probabilities for all TCRbeta clonotypes that the gDNA method yielded from a few donors. TCRdb took this table from immuneACCESS and kept in-frame rearrangements with V and J called. Such tables lack part of the clones; where checked against another copy, unresolved V genes explain under half of the gap, and the rest is unexplained. V and J calls and clone size are those listed in that table; D and trimming were worked out from the DNA. Here the sample has approximately 2,200,000 clones; about 93% occur a single time. Together, the top ten hold roughly 1.7% of the sample.

Study-level results and caveats: Sampling was restricted to blood, and TCR repertoires in tissues likely differ from the TCR repertoires found in blood. Sharing across several donors was observed for roughly 5.4% of naive CD4, 3% to 3.5% of naive CD8, 2.3% of memory CD4, and roughly 0.4% of memory CD8 clonotypes. Because the study included only a small number of donors, the genetic and exposure-history diversity represented was limited. Clonotypes shared by all four sorted-subset donors showed higher generation probabilities than non-shared clonotypes. Pairwise subsampling indicated that sequencing depth was expected to affect the degree of clonotype sharing among donors. Even with the large sequencing depth, rarefaction of the sorted-subset datasets indicated that sequencing was incomplete. Naive subsets generally had larger estimated clonotype richness than memory subsets.

V is shortened by 0 bases, J by 8 bases, and the region joining them spans 10 bases. Sequences SEHNR (CDR1) and FQNEAQ (CDR2) are obtained from the germline V gene (reference sequence). From cysteine to phenylalanine, the CDR3 is 13 amino acids long. Only CDR3 DNA is held: 39 bases, read in frame from base 1. Note on this clone: What antigen it recognizes has not been identified. Base qualities are not provided; no much larger clone lies one nucleotide away.

CD8 naive samples consisted of CD45RO-negative cells that were positively selected for CCR7, yielding a CD45RA+CCR7+ population without TemRA cells. Healthy HIV-negative adults with no recently reported acute infections or vaccinations were included as donors. Only Caucasian adults living in Nashville, Tennessee, USA were represented among the donors. After blood collection by leukapheresis, PBMCs were isolated using Ficoll-Histopaque density gradient centrifugation and then cryopreserved in the vapor phase of liquid nitrogen. Purity and quantity of every magnetically sorted T cell population were checked by analytical flow cytometry. Each sorted fraction had its genomic DNA isolated and then quantified by UV absorbance on a Nanodrop 2000c.

The sequence was collected from a young man in good health. Some clones in this sample may be carry-over from other donors' samples. The chain was built from TRBV7-9 and TRBJ1-1; no D gene can be assigned with confidence. Material: naive CD8+ T cells from PBMCs. The sample's cell subset or site, from its label and the paper: CD45RA+CCR7+. The DNA sequence is as follows: TGTGCCAGCAGCTTAGCTTACGAAGCGGAAGCTTTCTTT. Its product reads: CASSLAYEAEAFF.